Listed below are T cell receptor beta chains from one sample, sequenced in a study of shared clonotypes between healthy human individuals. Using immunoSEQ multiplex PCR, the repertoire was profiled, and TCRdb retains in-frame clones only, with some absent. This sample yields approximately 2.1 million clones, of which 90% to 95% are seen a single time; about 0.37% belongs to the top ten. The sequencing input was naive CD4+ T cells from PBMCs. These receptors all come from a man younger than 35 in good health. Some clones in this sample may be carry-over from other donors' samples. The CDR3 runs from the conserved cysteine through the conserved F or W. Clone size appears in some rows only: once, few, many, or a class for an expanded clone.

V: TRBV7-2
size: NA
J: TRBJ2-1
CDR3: CASSIGLLNEQFF

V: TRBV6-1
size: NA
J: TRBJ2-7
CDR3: CASSEASLAGNEQYF

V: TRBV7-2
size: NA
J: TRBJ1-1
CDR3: CASSAYNTEAFF

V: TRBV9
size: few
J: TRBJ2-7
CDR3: CASSVAARGYEQYF

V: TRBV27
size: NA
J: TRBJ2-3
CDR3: CASSLFPGRGSSSTDTQYF

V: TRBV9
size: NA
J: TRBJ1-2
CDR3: CASSLGAGQGYTF

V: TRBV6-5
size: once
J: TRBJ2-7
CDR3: CASSGLAEYSYEQYF

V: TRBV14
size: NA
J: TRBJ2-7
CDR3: CASSAGRLANYEQYF

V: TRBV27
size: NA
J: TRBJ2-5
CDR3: CASSSLGGGSETQYF

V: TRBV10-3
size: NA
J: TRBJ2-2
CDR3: CAISVGGTGELFF

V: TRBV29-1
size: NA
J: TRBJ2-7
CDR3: CSVERGPGLPSGEQYF

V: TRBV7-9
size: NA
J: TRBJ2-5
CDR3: CASSSGDRQQETQYF

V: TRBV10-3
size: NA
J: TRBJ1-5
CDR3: CAISDEENQPQHF

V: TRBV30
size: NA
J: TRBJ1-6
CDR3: CALRGQFGSPLHF

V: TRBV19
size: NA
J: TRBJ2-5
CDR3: CASRRWPQRGQETQYF

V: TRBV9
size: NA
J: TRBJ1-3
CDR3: CASSVGLGVGNTIYF

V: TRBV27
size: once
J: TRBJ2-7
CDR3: CASSSRLGGGTYEQYF

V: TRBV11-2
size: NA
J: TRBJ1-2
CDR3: CASSSLSGRIAYGYTF

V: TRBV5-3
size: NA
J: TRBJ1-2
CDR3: CARSFDLPGGGNGYTF

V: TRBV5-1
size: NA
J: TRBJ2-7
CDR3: CASSFMGSPGEQYF

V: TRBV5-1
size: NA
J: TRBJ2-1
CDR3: CASTLPFSGSSYNEQFF

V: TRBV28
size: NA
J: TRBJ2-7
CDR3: CASSPGTPTYEQYF

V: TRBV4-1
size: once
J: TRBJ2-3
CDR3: CASSQVRASGTDTQYF

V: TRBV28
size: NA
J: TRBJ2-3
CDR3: CASSLGTSLHTDTQYF

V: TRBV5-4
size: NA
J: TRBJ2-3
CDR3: CASSLASQGKDTQYF

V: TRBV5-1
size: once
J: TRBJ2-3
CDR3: CASSLGGLAGGTPDTQYF

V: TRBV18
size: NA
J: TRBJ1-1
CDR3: CASSSTLPRMAPEAFF

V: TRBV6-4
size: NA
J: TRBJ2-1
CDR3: CASSDWASGSYNEQFF

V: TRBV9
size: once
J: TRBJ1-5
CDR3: CASSVAVGQPQHF

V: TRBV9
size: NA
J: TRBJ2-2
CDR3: CASSGTGVGELFF

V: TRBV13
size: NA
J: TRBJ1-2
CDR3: CASSRSKQEANYGYTF

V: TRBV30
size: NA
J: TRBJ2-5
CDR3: CAWSTGAETQYF

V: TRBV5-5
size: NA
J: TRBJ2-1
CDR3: CASSARTGGLNEQFF

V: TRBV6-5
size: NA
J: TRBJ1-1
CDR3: CASNLIDSNTEAFF

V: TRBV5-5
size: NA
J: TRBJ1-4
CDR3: CASSLRPTNEKLFF

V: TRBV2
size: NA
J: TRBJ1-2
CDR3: CASSPGTGGAGYGYTF

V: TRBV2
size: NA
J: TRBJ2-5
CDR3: CATTYNRGRETQYF

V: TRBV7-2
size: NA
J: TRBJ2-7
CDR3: CASSLRWTGSYEQYF

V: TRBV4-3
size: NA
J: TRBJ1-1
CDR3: CASSQDSLRNTEAFF

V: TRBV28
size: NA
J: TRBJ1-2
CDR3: CASSLLGQRYGYTF

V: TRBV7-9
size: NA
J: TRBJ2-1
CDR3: CASSSTTSINEQFF

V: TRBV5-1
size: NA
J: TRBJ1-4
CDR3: CASSLGTVYNEKLFF